The entry below gives a single T cell receptor (beta chain) sequence along with its context. Its antigen is not identified. Its ends do not fully match the called genes, so a read error is possible. The PCR had 60 Vbeta and 13 Jbeta primers. Only in-frame clones appear in the TCRdb table, and some are missing; sequencing was by immunoSEQ multiplex PCR. The table includes 150,000 to 200,000 clones, about 72% detected once. The germline gives CDR1 LGHNA, CDR2 YSLEER. The CDR3 spans 17 residues. This specimen belongs to a study of cytomegalovirus exposure and HLA in healthy donors. Study context: Earlier sequencing of 150 million to 200 million T cells yielded roughly 100 million unique TCR beta sequences. Notes on the study in general: Being productive about 90% or about 30% of the time was typical of most TCR beta V segments in an earlier analysis.

The chain is built from TRBV4-3 and TRBJ1-2; possible D gene TRBD1, 5 bases. The sequenced sample was PBMCs. This TCR was recovered from a male donor in good health and CMV-seronegative. CDR3 region: CASSQVAGPETNYGYTF. The CDR3, as DNA: TGCGCCAGCAGCCAAGTTGCGGGGCCCGAGACTAATTATGGCTACACCTTC.